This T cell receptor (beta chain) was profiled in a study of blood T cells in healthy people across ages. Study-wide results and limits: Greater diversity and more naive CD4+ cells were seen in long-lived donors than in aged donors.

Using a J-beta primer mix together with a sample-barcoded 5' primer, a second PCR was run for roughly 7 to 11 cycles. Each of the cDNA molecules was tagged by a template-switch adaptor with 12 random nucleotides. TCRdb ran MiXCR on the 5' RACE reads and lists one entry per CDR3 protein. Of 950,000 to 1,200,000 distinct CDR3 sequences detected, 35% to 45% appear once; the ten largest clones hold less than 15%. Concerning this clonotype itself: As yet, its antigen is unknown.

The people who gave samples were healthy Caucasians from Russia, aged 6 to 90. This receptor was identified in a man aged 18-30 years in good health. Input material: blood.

CDR3 in amino acids: CASSVARRRNTGELFF. DNA for the CDR3: TGTGCCAGCAGCGTAGCACGCAGGAGAAACACCGGGGAGCTGTTTTTT. The V call is TRBV9, the J call TRBJ2-2; D is unclear. CDR1 is SGDLS and CDR2 is YYNGEE in the germline V gene. This CDR3 has 16 amino acids. V was cut by 0 bases and J by 2 bases, with 11 bases left in between.